This T cell receptor (beta chain) comes out of a study of blood T cell repertoires in COVID-19. Germline lookup yields CDR1 LGHDT and CDR2 YNNKEL (reference sequence). CDR3 length: 14 amino acids. The V gene end was trimmed by 0 bases and the J gene end by 16 bases; junction bases not matched to a gene: 5. Here immunoSEQ multiplex PCR was the method, and the copy in TCRdb shows in-frame clones only, minus some. The sample has over 25,000 clones, 84% seen once; the top ten hold 15% to 20%. This receptor was obtained from a man in his 70s with active COVID-19. Material for sequencing was peripheral blood. V is TRBV3-1 (or the pseudogene TRBV3-2) and J is TRBJ2-1; 14 bases align to TRBD2. The CDR3 sequence: CASSQEGTSGGHFF. CDR3 in DNA: TGTGCCAGCAGCCAAGAGGGGACTAGCGGGGGACACTTCTTC.